Listed below are T cell receptor beta chains from one sample, sequenced in a study of T cell responses to AZD1222 COVID-19 vaccine. Only in-frame clones appear in the TCRdb table, and some are missing; sequencing was by immunoSEQ multiplex PCR. The sample has roughly 150,000 clones, less than 95% seen once. Here the sequenced sample was peripheral blood, taken on day 0 of AZD1222 vaccination. The source of these receptors is an adult in good health. The CDR3 runs from the conserved cysteine through the conserved F or W. A D gene is named only where the DNA matches it firmly. Not all rows give a size; the values are once, few, many and, for expanded clones, a class.

D gene: -
clone size: few
J gene: TRBJ1-1
V gene: TRBV28
CDR3 DNA: TGTGCCAGCAGTTTTGGGGGCGGGCACACTGAAGCTTTCTTT
CDR3 protein: CASSFGGGHTEAFF

D gene: TRBD2
clone size: -
J gene: TRBJ2-4
V gene: TRBV3-1/TRBV3-2
CDR3 DNA: TGTGCCAGCAGCCAGTCCGGGGGGGCCTTCGAAAACATTCAGTACTTC
CDR3 protein: CASSQSGGAFENIQYF

D gene: TRBD2
clone size: -
J gene: TRBJ2-5
V gene: TRBV7-6
CDR3 DNA: TGTGCCAGCAGCTTAGCGAGACTAGCGGCGCGGGAGACCCAGTACTTC
CDR3 protein: CASSLARLAARETQYF

D gene: TRBD1
clone size: -
J gene: TRBJ1-1
V gene: TRBV5-1
CDR3 DNA: TGCGCCAGCAGCTTGGAGGACAGGGACACTGAAGCTTTCTTT
CDR3 protein: CASSLEDRDTEAFF

D gene: -
clone size: few
J gene: TRBJ1-5
V gene: TRBV11-2
CDR3 DNA: TGTGCCAGCAGCTGGGGGAGGGGAGGATATAGCAATCAGCCCCAGCATTTT
CDR3 protein: CASSWGRGGYSNQPQHF

D gene: -
clone size: -
J gene: TRBJ2-3
V gene: TRBV28
CDR3 DNA: TGTGCCAGCACGGGTAGAGTACTCACAGATACGCAGTATTTT
CDR3 protein: CASTGRVLTDTQYF

D gene: TRBD1
clone size: -
J gene: TRBJ2-6
V gene: TRBV5-1
CDR3 DNA: TGCGCCAGCAGCCTCTCCGGGACAGGGTCTTCCGGGGCCAACGTCCTGACTTTC
CDR3 protein: CASSLSGTGSSGANVLTF

D gene: -
clone size: -
J gene: TRBJ1-2
V gene: TRBV27
CDR3 DNA: TGTGCCAGCAGTCCGCTCGAGTCGCTCCTCTATGGCTACACCTTC
CDR3 protein: CASSPLESLLYGYTF

D gene: -
clone size: -
J gene: TRBJ2-5
V gene: TRBV11-2
CDR3 DNA: TGTGCCAGCAGCTTAGTAGGGGGGCCTCAAGAGACCCAGTACTTC
CDR3 protein: CASSLVGGPQETQYF

D gene: TRBD1
clone size: -
J gene: TRBJ1-2
V gene: TRBV29-1
CDR3 DNA: TGCAGCGTGAACAGGGGGCAGGTCGGAGGCTACACCTTC
CDR3 protein: CSVNRGQVGGYTF

D gene: -
clone size: -
J gene: TRBJ1-2
V gene: TRBV12-3/TRBV12-4
CDR3 DNA: TGTGCCAGCGGACCCGACAGATCATCTGGCTACACCTTC
CDR3 protein: CASGPDRSSGYTF

D gene: -
clone size: -
J gene: TRBJ2-1
V gene: TRBV11-2
CDR3 DNA: TGTGCCAGCGCCAGGCCAGGCTCCTACAATGAGCAGTTCTTC
CDR3 protein: CASARPGSYNEQFF

D gene: TRBD1
clone size: -
J gene: TRBJ2-1
V gene: TRBV19
CDR3 DNA: TGTGCCAGTAGTATTAGCGGGACAGGGGGTGAGCAGTTCTTC
CDR3 protein: CASSISGTGGEQFF

D gene: -
clone size: -
J gene: TRBJ1-4
V gene: TRBV19
CDR3 DNA: TGTGCCAGTAGTACCGACCACAGGGTGGTTAATGAAAAACTGTTTTTT
CDR3 protein: CASSTDHRVVNEKLFF

D gene: -
clone size: -
J gene: TRBJ1-1
V gene: TRBV10-3
CDR3 DNA: TGTGCCATCAGTGAGGGGGTGGACCTTGAAGCTTTCTTT
CDR3 protein: CAISEGVDLEAFF

D gene: -
clone size: -
J gene: TRBJ1-3
V gene: TRBV5-4
CDR3 DNA: TGTGCCAGCAGCTTGAGGGGCTCTGGAAACACCATATATTTT
CDR3 protein: CASSLRGSGNTIYF

D gene: -
clone size: -
J gene: TRBJ2-1
V gene: TRBV28
CDR3 DNA: TGTGCCAGCAGTGGGAGCGAGTCCTCCTACAATGAGCAGTTCTTC
CDR3 protein: CASSGSESSYNEQFF

D gene: -
clone size: -
J gene: TRBJ2-2
V gene: TRBV10-3
CDR3 DNA: TGTGCCATCAGGGCGGAGGGCACCGGGGAGCTGTTTTTT
CDR3 protein: CAIRAEGTGELFF

D gene: -
clone size: -
J gene: TRBJ1-5
V gene: TRBV6-5
CDR3 DNA: TGTGCCAGGGGGGCGGGTCCCGCAAGCAATCAGCCCCAGCATTTT
CDR3 protein: CARGAGPASNQPQHF

D gene: TRBD1
clone size: -
J gene: TRBJ2-1
V gene: TRBV24-1
CDR3 DNA: TGTGCCACCAGTGATCCGACAGGGAACAATGAGCAGTTCTTC
CDR3 protein: CATSDPTGNNEQFF

D gene: TRBD1
clone size: -
J gene: TRBJ1-2
V gene: TRBV4-1
CDR3 DNA: TGCGCCAGCAGCCAAATACCGGGACAGGGGGCGTATGGCTACACCTTC
CDR3 protein: CASSQIPGQGAYGYTF

D gene: TRBD2
clone size: -
J gene: TRBJ2-1
V gene: TRBV10-2
CDR3 DNA: TGCGCCAGCAGTCCTAGCGGGGGGTCCTACAATGAGCAGTTCTTC
CDR3 protein: CASSPSGGSYNEQFF

D gene: -
clone size: -
J gene: TRBJ2-1
V gene: TRBV5-1
CDR3 DNA: TGCGCCAGCAGCCCGGGCTGGGGGAGCTCCTACAATGAGCAGTTCTTC
CDR3 protein: CASSPGWGSSYNEQFF

D gene: -
clone size: -
J gene: TRBJ1-5
V gene: TRBV7-2
CDR3 DNA: TGTGCCAGCAGCCAAACAGGACTGGTAAATCAGCCCCAGCATTTT
CDR3 protein: CASSQTGLVNQPQHF

D gene: TRBD2
clone size: -
J gene: TRBJ2-3
V gene: TRBV7-3
CDR3 DNA: TGTGCCAGCAGCATGATAGCGGGAGGGCCTACAGATACGCAGTATTTT
CDR3 protein: CASSMIAGGPTDTQYF

D gene: -
clone size: -
J gene: TRBJ1-2
V gene: TRBV4-3
CDR3 DNA: TGCGCCAGCAGCCTCGGGGGGGTCCAAGGCTCGTATGGCTACACCTTC
CDR3 protein: CASSLGGVQGSYGYTF

D gene: TRBD2
clone size: once
J gene: TRBJ2-1
V gene: TRBV7-3
CDR3 DNA: TGTGCCAGCAGCTTGGGCGGGAGAGTTAAAAATGAGCAGTTCTTC
CDR3 protein: CASSLGGRVKNEQFF

D gene: -
clone size: -
J gene: TRBJ1-1
V gene: TRBV11-2
CDR3 DNA: TGTGCCAGCAGCTTAGAATGGGTTACTGAAGCTTTCTTT
CDR3 protein: CASSLEWVTEAFF

D gene: -
clone size: -
J gene: TRBJ2-1
V gene: TRBV3-1/TRBV3-2
CDR3 DNA: TGTGCCACCGCAGGGCGTGGGGAGCAGTTCTTC
CDR3 protein: CATAGRGEQFF

D gene: -
clone size: once
J gene: TRBJ2-2
V gene: TRBV21-1
CDR3 DNA: TGTGCCAGCAGCAACTCGGGACAGGCGAACACCGGGGAGCTGTTTTTT
CDR3 protein: CASSNSGQANTGELFF

D gene: -
clone size: -
J gene: TRBJ1-2
V gene: TRBV7-2
CDR3 DNA: TGTGCCAGCAGCTTAGTTTCCGGGGTTGGCTACACCTTC
CDR3 protein: CASSLVSGVGYTF

D gene: -
clone size: -
J gene: TRBJ2-2
V gene: TRBV18
CDR3 DNA: TGTGCCAGCTCACCTGGGTTTGCGAACACCGGGGAGCTGTTTTTT
CDR3 protein: CASSPGFANTGELFF

D gene: -
clone size: -
J gene: TRBJ1-4
V gene: TRBV6-5
CDR3 DNA: TGTGCCAGCAGTTACAGTCCTAATAATGAAAAACTGTTTTTT
CDR3 protein: CASSYSPNNEKLFF

D gene: -
clone size: -
J gene: TRBJ2-3
V gene: TRBV3-1/TRBV3-2
CDR3 DNA: TGTGCCAGCAGCCAAGATAGCGGAGATACGCAGTATTTT
CDR3 protein: CASSQDSGDTQYF

D gene: -
clone size: -
J gene: TRBJ1-1
V gene: TRBV4-1
CDR3 DNA: TGCGCCAGCAGCCAGCACCTTACAGGGACTGAAGCTTTCTTT
CDR3 protein: CASSQHLTGTEAFF

D gene: TRBD2
clone size: -
J gene: TRBJ2-1
V gene: TRBV7-3
CDR3 DNA: TGTGCCAGCAGCCCCCGGGCGGGAGTGAACAATGAGCAGTTCTTC
CDR3 protein: CASSPRAGVNNEQFF

D gene: -
clone size: -
J gene: TRBJ1-5
V gene: TRBV28
CDR3 DNA: TGTGCCAGCAGTTTTAGTCCCGACAGGTCGAGCAATCAGCCCCAGCATTTT
CDR3 protein: CASSFSPDRSSNQPQHF

D gene: -
clone size: -
J gene: TRBJ1-4
V gene: TRBV27
CDR3 DNA: TGTGCCAGCAGTTGGGGCGGGAGCGACAATGAAAAACTGTTTTTT
CDR3 protein: CASSWGGSDNEKLFF

D gene: TRBD1
clone size: -
J gene: TRBJ1-5
V gene: TRBV5-3
CDR3 DNA: TGTGCCAGGTACAGGGGCCAGCCCAATCAGCCCCAGCATTTT
CDR3 protein: CARYRGQPNQPQHF

D gene: TRBD1
clone size: -
J gene: TRBJ2-1
V gene: TRBV6-5
CDR3 DNA: TGTGCCAGCAGTTACGACAGGGGCGGCTACAATGAGCAGTTCTTC
CDR3 protein: CASSYDRGGYNEQFF

D gene: TRBD1
clone size: -
J gene: TRBJ1-6
V gene: TRBV28
CDR3 DNA: TGTGCCAGCAGTTTATCTATGGGACAGCGAAATTCACCCCTCCACTTT
CDR3 protein: CASSLSMGQRNSPLHF

D gene: -
clone size: few
J gene: TRBJ1-2
V gene: TRBV24-1
CDR3 DNA: TGTGCCACCAGTGACTACAGGGATGGCTACACCTTC
CDR3 protein: CATSDYRDGYTF

D gene: -
clone size: -
J gene: TRBJ2-2
V gene: TRBV6-5
CDR3 DNA: TGTGCCAGCAGTCAGACCGGGGAGCTGTTTTTT
CDR3 protein: CASSQTGELFF

D gene: -
clone size: -
J gene: TRBJ2-7
V gene: TRBV2
CDR3 DNA: TGTGCCAGCAGTGATGGCAGCATTTCCTACGAGCAGTACTTC
CDR3 protein: CASSDGSISYEQYF

D gene: -
clone size: -
J gene: TRBJ1-3
V gene: TRBV25-1
CDR3 DNA: TGTGCCAGCAGTGAATGGGCAGGGGTGGTCGGAAACACCATATATTTT
CDR3 protein: CASSEWAGVVGNTIYF

D gene: -
clone size: -
J gene: TRBJ1-4
V gene: TRBV7-2
CDR3 DNA: TGTGCCAGCAGCCCCGGGAACAGGGTAATTGAAAAACTGTTTTTT
CDR3 protein: CASSPGNRVIEKLFF

D gene: -
clone size: -
J gene: TRBJ2-6
V gene: TRBV18
CDR3 DNA: TGTGCCAGCTCACCGGGGGCCAACGTCCTGACTTTC
CDR3 protein: CASSPGANVLTF

D gene: TRBD2
clone size: once
J gene: TRBJ2-7
V gene: TRBV5-1
CDR3 DNA: TGCGCCAGCAGCTTGGATTTAGCGGGGTACTACGAGCAGTACTTC
CDR3 protein: CASSLDLAGYYEQYF

D gene: -
clone size: -
J gene: TRBJ1-1
V gene: TRBV6-5
CDR3 DNA: TGTGCCAGCAGCTCGCGACAGATTGAAGCTTTCTTT
CDR3 protein: CASSSRQIEAFF

D gene: TRBD1
clone size: once
J gene: TRBJ2-5
V gene: TRBV6-2/TRBV6-3
CDR3 DNA: TGTGCCAGCAGTTACGGTGACAGGGGATTTGAGACCCAGTACTTC
CDR3 protein: CASSYGDRGFETQYF

D gene: TRBD1
clone size: -
J gene: TRBJ2-7
V gene: TRBV27
CDR3 DNA: TGTGCCAGCAGTAGGACAGGGTTCGCCTACGAGCAGTACTTC
CDR3 protein: CASSRTGFAYEQYF

D gene: -
clone size: -
J gene: TRBJ1-4
V gene: TRBV28
CDR3 DNA: TGTGCCAGCAGGACGGCTAATGAAAAACTGTTTTTT
CDR3 protein: CASRTANEKLFF

D gene: -
clone size: -
J gene: TRBJ1-1
V gene: TRBV29-1
CDR3 DNA: TGCAGCGTTCCCCCCGGGCCCCGCCACACTGAAGCTTTCTTT
CDR3 protein: CSVPPGPRHTEAFF